This T cell receptor (beta chain) appears in the sequencing data of a study of T cells after yellow fever vaccination (dated by TCRdb to about 2019). Broadly, across the study: Libraries from fractions with low cell numbers were prepared with the SMART-Seq v4 Ultra Low Input RNA kit. To follow T-cell clones before and after primary and booster YFV17D yellow fever vaccination, bulk TCR alpha and beta repertoires were sequenced over time. Two healthy male donors made up the cohort, one aged 18 to 29 years and the other aged 30 to 40 years. Blood was drawn at multiple timepoints before and after primary and secondary immunization, with bulk PBMC replicates and cell subsets isolated. The investigation overall reported the following: Compared with the primary T-cell response, the secondary T-cell response was weaker but faster, peaking on day 5 rather than day 15. Computational filtering was required because FACS-sorted repertoires could contain abundant contaminating clonotypes from the bulk population. A small share of clonotypes occurred in both CD4 and CD8 compartments, likely arising from convergent recombination. Because only a couple of donors were included in the study, the extent to which the findings can be generalized is limited. Most clones expanded after primary vaccination (approximately 95% of CD4 and around 89% of CD8) were re-detected after the booster, suggesting that broad memory maintenance occurred.

TCR cDNA was made using 5'RACE template switching, a step that added a universal primer site and unique molecular identifiers. Priming for cDNA synthesis came from both the TCR alpha and TCR beta constant segments. Libraries were amplified in two PCR steps, with sample barcodes and sequencing adapters added in the second step. Libraries were sequenced on Illumina HiSeq 2500 (2x100 bp) or NovaSeq (2x150 bp). Per the source publication's procedure: Demultiplexing of reads and collapsing into UMI consensus sequences were performed with MIGEC, and V(D)J alignment was carried out with MiXCR. Vaccine-responding clonotypes were identified with edgeR using replicate PBMC samples, with FDR below 0.01 and a log2 fold change above 5 up to day 15 being required. CD4 or CD8 identity was assigned to each bulk clonotype according to whether the clonotype was present at higher abundance in the sequenced CD4 repertoire or the sequenced CD8 repertoire. The raw public reads went through TCRdb reprocessing: fastp at Q25, MiXCR clone calling, in-frame beta chains kept. When rows share a CDR3 protein, they turn into one entry using the most common DNA and genes. TCRdb, not the authors, supplied the V and J calls. The sample table holds around 610,000 distinct CDR3 sequences, of which around an eighth were seen once. Jointly, the top ten make up 11% to 15% of the sample.

In the paper's terms, the treatment or condition label means: live attenuated yellow fever vaccine strain. Two biological replicates of bulk PBMCs were collected at each blood-draw timepoint. A standard Ficoll-Paque protocol was used to isolate PBMCs from peripheral blood. RNA was extracted with TriZol from bulk PBMCs, CD4 and CD8 fractions, and dextramer-positive and dextramer-negative fractions. There are a few counts of this clonotype. This clone's antigen is unknown. No base-level quality is on record; no much larger clone is a single base apart. Based on the germline V gene (reference sequence), the CDR1 and CDR2 sequences are LGHDT and YNNKEL. The junction carries 15 bases between V and J, which are trimmed by 2 bases and 7 bases respectively. Measured from the cysteine to the phenylalanine, the CDR3 is 15 residues long. The sequence is cut down to CDR3 DNA, 45 bases in frame from base 1.

The sequence was collected from a man aged 25-45 years who received the YFV17D yellow fever vaccine. This chain is built from TRBV3-1 and TRBJ2-4; the D gene is perhaps TRBD1 or TRBD2, as each covers 7 bases. Sequenced here: PBMCs, sampled on the day of the yellow fever booster vaccination. The DNA sequence is TGTGCCAGCAGCCAAAGGCAGGGGGGGAGGAACATTCAGTACTTC. It translates to CASSQRQGGRNIQYF.